This T cell receptor beta chain was captured by sequencing in a study of blood T cell repertoires in COVID-19. On the study more broadly: The United States, Italy and Spain provided the acute and convalescent COVID-19 samples. PBMCs, B-cell-depleted T cells, or T cells provided the cDNA or gDNA that made up the material.

Source study methods: Estimates of nucleated cell counts were drawn from the amplification of reference gene primers. Only in-frame clones appear in the TCRdb table, and some are missing; sequencing was by immunoSEQ multiplex PCR. V and J calls and clone size are those listed in that table; D and trimming were worked out from the DNA. The repertoire has about 120,000 clones, 86% of them found once; the top ten carry 4.5%. The TCR sequence derives from a man in his forties with acute or convalescent COVID-19. Specimen: peripheral blood.

CDR3 in amino acids: CASGFGTDVRDTEAFF. CDR3 in DNA: TGTGCTAGTGGTTTCGGGACAGACGTTCGGGACACTGAAGCTTTCTTT. The chain recombines TRBV12-5 with TRBJ1-1, with 7 nucleotides matching TRBD1. The CDR3 contains 16 residues. Germline loops: CDR1 LGHNT, CDR2 FRNRAP. V dropped 3 bases and J dropped 3; count of bases not matched to a gene: 10.